This TCR beta chain was identified during a study of cytotoxic CD8 clonotypes in ibrutinib-treated CLL. As for the study in general: There were, on average, about 250,000 productive templates and around 90,000 productive rearrangements per sample.

The study's findings and limits: Under treatment, the uncommon public clonotypes either contracted or remained stable. Upon ibrutinib response clonality rose, and upon progression it fell back toward baseline. Clonality was higher at baseline than in age-matched healthy donors and tracked circulating CD8+ T-cell counts.

The CDR3 runs 12 residues. Germline V CDR1 and CDR2: MNHEY, SVGAGI. V lost 5 bases, J lost 6 bases, and 7 bases lay in between. This clone was found once. The antigen remains unidentified. Data came from immunoSEQ multiplex PCR; TCRdb stores just in-frame clones and leaves some out. This table has approximately 130,000 clones, 84% appearing once. The sample consisted of PBMCs, taken after 24 months of ibrutinib treatment. The chain employs TRBV6-5 and TRBJ2-2; no firm D call. The origin of this receptor is a human donor with chronic lymphocytic leukemia. As DNA, the CDR3 is TGTGCCAGCAGTAGACTCCCCGGGGAGCTGTTTTTT. Amino acids: CASSRLPGELFF.